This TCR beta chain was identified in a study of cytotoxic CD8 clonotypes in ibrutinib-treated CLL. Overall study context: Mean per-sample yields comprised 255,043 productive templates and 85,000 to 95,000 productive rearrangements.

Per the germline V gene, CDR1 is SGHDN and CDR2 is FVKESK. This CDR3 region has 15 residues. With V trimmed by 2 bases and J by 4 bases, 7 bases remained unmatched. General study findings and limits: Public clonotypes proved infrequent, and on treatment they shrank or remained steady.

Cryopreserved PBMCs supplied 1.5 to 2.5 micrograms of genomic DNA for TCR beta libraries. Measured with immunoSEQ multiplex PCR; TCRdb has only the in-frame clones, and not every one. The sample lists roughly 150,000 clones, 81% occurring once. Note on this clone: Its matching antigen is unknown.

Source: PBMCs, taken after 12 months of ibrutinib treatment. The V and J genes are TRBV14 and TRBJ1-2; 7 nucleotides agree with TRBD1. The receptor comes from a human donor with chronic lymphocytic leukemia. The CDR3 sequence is CASSQNNRGIYGYTF. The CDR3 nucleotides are TGTGCCAGCAGCCAAAATAACAGGGGTATCTATGGCTACACCTTC.